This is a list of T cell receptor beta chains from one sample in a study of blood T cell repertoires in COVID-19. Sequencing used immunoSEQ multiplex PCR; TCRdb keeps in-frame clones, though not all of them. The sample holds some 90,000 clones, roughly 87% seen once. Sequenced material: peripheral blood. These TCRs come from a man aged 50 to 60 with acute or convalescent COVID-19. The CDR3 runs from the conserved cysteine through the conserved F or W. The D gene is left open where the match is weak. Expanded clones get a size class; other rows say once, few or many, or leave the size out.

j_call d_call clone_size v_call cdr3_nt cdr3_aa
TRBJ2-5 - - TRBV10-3 TGTGCCATCCGCGGGACGGTCCAAGAGACCCAGTACTTC CAIRGTVQETQYF
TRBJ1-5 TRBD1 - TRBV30 TGTGCCTGGGGCCAGGGGGCAGGCAATCAGCCCCAGCATTTT CAWGQGAGNQPQHF
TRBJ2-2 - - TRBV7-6 TGTGCCAGCAGCGCAACCGGGACGAACACCGGGGAGCTGTTTTTT CASSATGTNTGELFF
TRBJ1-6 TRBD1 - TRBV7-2 TGTGCCAGCAGCTTAGCCCAGACAGGGATTGGATCACCCCTCCACTTT CASSLAQTGIGSPLHF
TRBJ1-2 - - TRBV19 TGTGCCAGTAGTCCGATGGGTATGGGCGTCTATGGCTACACCTTC CASSPMGMGVYGYTF
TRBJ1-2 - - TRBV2 TGTGCCAGCAGTGAGGGGCAGGGCCTTCTGAACTATGGCTACACCTTC CASSEGQGLLNYGYTF
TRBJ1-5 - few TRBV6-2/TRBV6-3 TGTGCCAGCAGTTACTCGACTGCCCAGCCCCAGCATTTT CASSYSTAQPQHF
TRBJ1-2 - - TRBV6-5 TGTGCCAGCAAGGGGGGGGGTGGCTACACCTTC CASKGGGGYTF
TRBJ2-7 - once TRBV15 TGTGCCACCAGCAGAGATGGCAGCAGGGACGAGCAGTACTTC CATSRDGSRDEQYF
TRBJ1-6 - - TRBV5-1 TGCGCCAGCAGCCTAGAAGGGCAGGGAAATTCACCCCTCCACTTT CASSLEGQGNSPLHF
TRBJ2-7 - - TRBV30 TGTGCCTGGAGTCGGGCAGGGGGCGGGGGCGAGCAGTACTTC CAWSRAGGGGEQYF
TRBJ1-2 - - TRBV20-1 TGCAGTGCCAGAGCTGACTATGGCTACACCTTC CSARADYGYTF
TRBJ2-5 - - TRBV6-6 TGTGCCAGCAGTTACAACAGCCAAGAGACCCAGTACTTC CASSYNSQETQYF
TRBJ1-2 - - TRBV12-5 TGTGCTAGTGGTTTGACAGGTATCAACTATGGCTACACCTTC CASGLTGINYGYTF
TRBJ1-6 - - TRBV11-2 TGTGCCAGCAGCACTCCCCCGGGTAATTCACCCCTCCACTTT CASSTPPGNSPLHF
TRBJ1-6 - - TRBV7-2 TGTGCCAGCAGCTTTAGGACAGTAGGTTCACCCCTCCACTTT CASSFRTVGSPLHF
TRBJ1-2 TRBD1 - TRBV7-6 TGTGCCAGCAGCTTAGGGGGACAGGCTGAGGGCTACACCTTC CASSLGGQAEGYTF
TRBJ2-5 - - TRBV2 TGTGCCAGCAGTGAGGCGGATAAGACCCAGTACTTC CASSEADKTQYF
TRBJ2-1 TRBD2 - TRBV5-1 TGCGCCAGCAGCTTGGTTGCGGGGCGGGGGGACTACAATGAGCAGTTCTTC CASSLVAGRGDYNEQFF
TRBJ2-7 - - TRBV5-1 TGCGCCAGCAGACCCCAACCGGGACAAGCGTCCTACGAGCAGTACTTC CASRPQPGQASYEQYF
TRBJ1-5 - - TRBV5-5 TGTGCCAGCAGCTTTACAACAGGGTCTTCAGGGTATAATCAGCCCCAGCATTTT CASSFTTGSSGYNQPQHF
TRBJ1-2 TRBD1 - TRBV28 TGTGCCAGCAGTCCGGGGACAGGCCTTTACCCTAACTATGGCTACACCTTC CASSPGTGLYPNYGYTF
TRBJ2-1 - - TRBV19 TGTGCCAGTAGTATGGCCAATGAGCAGTTCTTC CASSMANEQFF
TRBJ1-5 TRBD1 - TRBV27 TGTGCCAGCAGTGACCGGGGACAGGGGTGGATTGGCAATCAGCCCCAGCATTTT CASSDRGQGWIGNQPQHF
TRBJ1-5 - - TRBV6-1 TGTGCCAGCAGTGAAGAACGGGGTAGCAATCAGCCCCAGCATTTT CASSEERGSNQPQHF
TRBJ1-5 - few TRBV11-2 TGTGCCAGCAGCTTACAGGAGGATCAGCCCCAGCATTTT CASSLQEDQPQHF
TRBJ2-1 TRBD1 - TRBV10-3 TGTGCCATCGGGACAGGGCAGAGTGAGCAGTTCTTC CAIGTGQSEQFF
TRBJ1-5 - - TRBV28 TGTGCCAGCATACCAGGGGTCGGTCAGCCCCAGCATTTT CASIPGVGQPQHF
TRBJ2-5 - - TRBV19 TGTGCCAGAAACCGGGACAAACAAGAGACCCAGTACTTC CARNRDKQETQYF
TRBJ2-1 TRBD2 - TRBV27 TGTGCCAGCAGTTTAACTAGCGGGGGGGCCAGTGAGCAGTTCTTC CASSLTSGGASEQFF
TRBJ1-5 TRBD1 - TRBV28 TGTGCCAGCAGCACGGGACAGGGGAAGGGGCAGCCCCAGCATTTT CASSTGQGKGQPQHF
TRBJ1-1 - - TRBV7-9 TGTGCCAGCAGCTTAGCCGGCAGGGGAACTGAAGCTTTCTTT CASSLAGRGTEAFF
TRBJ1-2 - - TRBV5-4 TGTGCCAGCAGCTTGGACAGAGACTATGGCTACACCTTC CASSLDRDYGYTF
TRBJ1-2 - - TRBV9 TGTGCCAGCAGCGAACAGAATACGGATGGCTACACCTTC CASSEQNTDGYTF
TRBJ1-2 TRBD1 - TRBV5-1 TGCGCCAGCAGCATCGGGACAGAGAACTATGGCTACACCTTC CASSIGTENYGYTF
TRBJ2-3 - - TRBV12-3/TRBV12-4 TGTGCCAGTCTGGGGGCGCAGCAGGCGACGCAGTATTTT CASLGAQQATQYF
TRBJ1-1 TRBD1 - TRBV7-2 TGTGCCAGCAGCTTAACAGGGGGCCACACTGAAGCTTTCTTT CASSLTGGHTEAFF
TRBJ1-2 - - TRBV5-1 TGCGCCAGCAGCTTGAATCAGGGATCCAGGGAAGGTGGCTACACCTTC CASSLNQGSREGGYTF
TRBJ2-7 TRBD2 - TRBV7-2 TGTGCCAGCAGCTTCCTAGCGGGGGGGCCATCCTACGAGCAGTACTTC CASSFLAGGPSYEQYF
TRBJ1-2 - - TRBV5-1 TGCGCCAGCAGCCCTGGATGGTTAGATGGGCTCGGGGATGGCTACACCTTC CASSPGWLDGLGDGYTF
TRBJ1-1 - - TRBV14 TGTGCCAGCAGCCAAGAAGAGCGCACTGAAGCTTTCTTT CASSQEERTEAFF